These 21 T cell receptor beta chains were all obtained from the same sample, sequenced in a study of blood T cells in healthy people across ages. Alongside a J-beta primer mix, a sample-barcoded 5' primer served in a second PCR lasting 7 to 11 cycles. TCRdb passed the 5' RACE reads through MiXCR, listing each CDR3 protein once. The sample consists of approximately 810,000 distinct CDR3 sequences, about 30% of them appearing once. The source material was blood. All receptors come from an elderly woman in good health.

The chain uses TRBV3-1 and TRBJ2-2; the match to TRBD1 covers 7 bases. The CDR3 loop spans 19 amino acids. The ends lost 0 bases at V and 2 bases at J; junction bases unmatched: 12. CDR1 and CDR2 from the germline V gene are LGHDT and YNNKEL (reference sequence). CDR3 region: CASSQDPPDRAGNTGELFF. CDR3 nucleotides: TGTGCCAGCAGCCAAGATCCCCCAGACAGGGCGGGTAACACCGGGGAGCTGTTTTTT.

This clonotype was counted between two and nine times. The genes are TRBV2 and TRBJ1-3; D is unresolved. CDR3 length: 15 residues. Germline V gene data show CDR1 as SNHLY and CDR2 as FYNNEI. Trimming removed 4 bases from V and 0 bases from J, with 10 bases in between. Written as DNA, the CDR3 is TGTGCCAGCAGTGGCTTAGGGATCTCTGGAAACACCATATATTTT. Translated: CASSGLGISGNTIYF.

The chain uses TRBV6-1 and TRBJ1-1; the D is unclear. Germline V CDR1 and CDR2: MNHNS, SASEGT. V lost 4 bases and J lost 4, with 16 bases in between. The CDR3 runs 15 residues. Here the CDR3 DNA reads TGTGCCAGCAGTGGGACCTTAAACGTGGTCACTGAAGCTTTCTTT. As protein: CASSGTLNVVTEAFF.

This clonotype was found a few times. The chain links TRBV2 to TRBJ1-5; 9 bases align to TRBD1. The germline gives CDR1 SNHLY, CDR2 FYNNEI. This CDR3 is 18 amino acids long. Losses at the gene ends were 4 bases for V and 7 bases for J; bases not matched to a gene: 17. The CDR3 nucleotides are TGTGCCAGCAGTGTATTCTACGTTCGACAGGGGGGACGGCAGCCCCAGCATTTT. Amino acid sequence: CASSVFYVRQGGRQPQHF.

This clonotype was seen ten or more times. V and J are TRBV20-1 and TRBJ2-3, with 7 bases identical to TRBD1. Per germline, CDR1 DFQATT and CDR2 SNEGSKA (reference sequence). The CDR3 consists of 15 residues. V dropped 6 bases and J dropped 0; count of bases not matched to a gene: 9. The CDR3 region has the DNA TGCAGTGCGATCTCGACAGGGCTCAGCACAGATACGCAGTATTTT. This gives the protein CSAISTGLSTDTQYF.

This clonotype was seen a handful of times. The chain recombines TRBV24-1 with TRBJ1-1; TRBD1 might be the D (6 bases). Germline CDR1 KGHDR, CDR2 SFDVKD. V was trimmed by 3 bases and J by 0 bases, leaving 19 bases between them. CDR3 length: 18 residues. The CDR3 loop reads CATSDSPGTNGMNTEAFF. The CDR3 DNA is TGTGCCACCAGTGATAGCCCCGGGACAAATGGGATGAACACTGAAGCTTTCTTT.

There are many counts of this clonotype. This rearrangement joins TRBV6-6 to TRBJ2-1, with D tentatively TRBD2 (7 bases). The CDR3 is made up of 14 amino acids. Germline CDR1 is MNHNY and CDR2 is SVGAGI (reference sequence). V lost 5 bases and J lost 8, with 16 bases in between. CDR3 sequence (DNA): TGTGCCAGCAGTCTTATGGGGGGGCCAGATGAGCAGTTCTTC. Its protein is CASSLMGGPDEQFF.

As to this clonotype: One end of the junction is discordant with germline, which a read error may explain. V gene TRBV12-3 or TRBV12-4 combines with J gene TRBJ1-2; the D gene is possibly TRBD1 (5 bases). CDR3 length: 15 amino acids. CDR3 coding DNA: TGTGCCAGCAGGTTAGACAGCTTAGCTAACTATGGCTACACCTTC. It is translated as CASRLDSLANYGYTF.

The chain uses TRBV7-2 and TRBJ2-2; 8 bases match TRBD2. The CDR3 consists of 15 residues. The germline V gene has CDR1 SGHTA and CDR2 FQGNSA. V lost 7 bases to trimming and J lost 2 bases; unmatched junction nucleotides: 6. In nucleotides, the CDR3 is TGTGCCAGCACCTTTCGGGGGGGAAACACCGGGGAGCTGTTTTTT. It is translated as CASTFRGGNTGELFF.

Comment on this clonotype: Its ends do not fully match the called genes, so a read error is possible. The chain recombines TRBV25-1 with TRBJ1-1, with D uncertain. The CDR3 sequence is 12 residues long. Germline CDR1 and CDR2: MGHDK and SYGVNS. For the CDR3, the DNA is TGTGTCAGCAGAAGGTCCATCACTGAAGCTTTCTTT. Protein product: CVSRRSITEAFF.

This clonotype has ten or more counts. Here the CDR3 DNA reads TGTGCCTGCAAATCCTACCGGGACGGTAGCACAGATACGCAGTATTTT. It encodes CACKSYRDGSTDTQYF. The V and J genes are TRBV30 and TRBJ2-3; TRBD1 or TRBD2 may be the D gene (5 bases each). The CDR3 covers 16 residues. The V gene lost 6 bases and the J gene lost 0 bases, with 19 bases spanning the gap. Germline CDR1 reads GTSNPN; CDR2 reads SVGIG (reference sequence).

This clonotype was detected many times. V usage is TRBV20-1 and J usage is TRBJ1-2, with TRBD1 matching 11 bases. Per germline, CDR1 DFQATT and CDR2 SNEGSKA (reference sequence). This CDR3 spans 13 amino acids. Trimming cost V 6 bases and J 5 bases; bases outside gene matches: 5. Here the CDR3 reads CSAVGQGAYGYTF. As DNA, the CDR3 is TGCAGTGCCGTTGGACAGGGGGCGTATGGCTACACCTTC.

This clonotype occurred a few times. The DNA of the CDR3 is TGTGCCAGCAGCCAATGGGGTCTGGGGCGGGGGGACGAGCAGTACTTC. Translation: CASSQWGLGRGDEQYF. The chain joins TRBV3-1 to TRBJ2-5; 8 bases are shared with TRBD2. The DNA end is a closer match to TRBJ2-7, so the J assignment may be wrong. Looked up from germline, CDR1 is LGHDT and CDR2 is YNNKEL (reference sequence). This CDR3 has 16 residues.

V usage is TRBV11-2 and J usage is TRBJ2-1; 10 bases fit TRBD2. V gave up 0 bases and J gave up 0 bases; unmatched junction bases: 5. Looked up from germline, CDR1 is SGHAT and CDR2 is FQNNGV. The CDR3 has 18 amino acids. The CDR3 reads CASSLDLAGALSYNEQFF. The CDR3 region has the DNA TGTGCCAGCAGCTTAGACCTAGCGGGGGCCCTCTCCTACAATGAGCAGTTCTTC.

On this clonotype itself: This sequence may be a read error, since a much larger clone differs from it by one base. The chain is built from TRBV7-2 and TRBJ2-7; the D is unclear. CDR3 length: 12 residues. Germline V CDR1 and CDR2: SGHTA, FQGNSA. The CDR3 sequence: CASSLVSTERYF. Here the CDR3 DNA reads TGTGCCAGCAGCTTAGTCTCGACCGAGCGGTACTTC.

This chain connects TRBV3-1 to TRBJ1-1; D is unclear. The CDR3 contains 14 residues. Trimming stripped 8 bases from V and 6 bases from J, with 19 bases between. CDR1 LGHDT and CDR2 YNNKEL come from the germline V gene (reference sequence). CDR3 coding DNA: TGTGCCAGCCGTAGAGGAATTGGTGACGCTGAAGCTTTCTTT. It specifies CASRRGIGDAEAFF.

On this clonotype: At one end, the junction sequence differs from germline, possibly due to a read error. V is TRBV7-3 and J is TRBJ2-5, with D tentatively TRBD1 (5 bases). The CDR3 extends over 13 amino acids. Germline CDR1 and CDR2: SGHTA and FQGTGA. The CDR3 DNA is TGTGCCGGCAGCTTAGTAGCAGGGGAGACCCAGTACTTC. It is translated as CAGSLVAGETQYF.

The table lists this clonotype with many counts. The rearrangement links TRBV7-9 to TRBJ2-7; no clear D. V was cut by 2 bases and J by 4 bases, with 3 bases left in between. Germline CDR1 and CDR2: SEHNR and FQNEAQ (reference sequence). The CDR3 sequence is 11 residues long. The CDR3 loop is CASSLWYEQYF. For the CDR3, the DNA is TGTGCCAGCAGCTTATGGTACGAGCAGTACTTC.

This clonotype was observed at least ten times. The chain uses TRBV7-2 and TRBJ2-7; D unclear. V lost 0 bases to trimming and J lost 1 base, with 10 bases between them. The CDR3 extends over 15 amino acids. Germline V gene sequence: CDR1 SGHTA, CDR2 FQGNSA. This chain's CDR3 is CASSLASVGSYEQYF. The CDR3 bases are TGTGCCAGCAGCTTAGCGTCAGTGGGTTCCTACGAGCAGTACTTC.

The rearrangement links TRBV4-3 to TRBJ2-2, with a tentative D call TRBD1 (5 bases). The CDR3 sequence is 16 residues long. Trimming shortened V by 0 bases and J by 5 bases, and 13 bases separated the two germline ends. Germline loops: CDR1 LGHNA, CDR2 YSLEER. The CDR3 is CASSQELTVRTGELFF. The CDR3 DNA sequence: TGCGCCAGCAGCCAAGAATTGACAGTACGGACCGGGGAGCTGTTTTTT.

This clonotype was seen at least ten times. Here the CDR3 DNA reads TGTGCCAGCAGCCCGATAGCGGGGACCACAGATACGCAGTATTTT. Translating it yields CASSPIAGTTDTQYF. The chain uses TRBV7-2 and TRBJ2-3, with TRBD2 matching over 8 bases. Germline trimming cut 5 bases from V and 2 bases from J; bases unmatched to any gene: 6. Germline V CDR1 and CDR2: SGHTA, FQGNSA. The CDR3 sequence is 15 residues long.